This TCR beta chain derives from a study of T-cell memory formation after mild COVID-19. Study in general: Largely, the TCR clusters proved donor specific.

Study-level points and caveats: Mainly CM and EM harbored the contracting CD4+ clones; mainly EMRA harbored the CD8+ ones. While clones contracting from day 15 to 85 were balanced between CD4 and CD8, later expanders leaned CD4+.

5'RACE primed from the constant segment yielded TCR alpha and TCR beta cDNA libraries bearing sample barcodes and UMIs. TCRdb re-derived calls from the 5' RACE reads in MiXCR, one entry per CDR3 protein. The table includes 350,000 or so distinct CDR3 sequences, approximately 21% detected once. V was pared by 8 bases and J by 0 bases, with 20 bases between. Germline V gene data show CDR1 as SQVTM and CDR2 as ANQGSEA. The CDR3 is made up of 16 amino acids. This clonotype was counted a few times. Its target is unknown. The sequence was obtained from an adult woman who had mild COVID-19 (a few samples of this study predate the infection). Cell type and time point are not known. J is TRBJ2-1 and V is TRBV29-1; D uncertain. The sample taken for sequencing was PBMCs or a T cell subset sorted from them (not recorded which). CDR3 DNA sequence: TGCAGCACCTCCCCGGATGCAGGCCTCTCCTACAATGAGCAGTTCTTC. Amino acid sequence: CSTSPDAGLSYNEQFF.